Following are 13 T cell receptor beta chains from one sample sequenced in a study of CD8+CD57+ T cells in acquired aplastic anemia. For CDR3 and TCR beta VDJ profiling, genomic DNA was the template used. TCRdb redid the calling of the reads with MiXCR, one entry per CDR3 protein. The repertoire holds about 420,000 distinct CDR3 sequences, with under 80% as singletons. Sequenced input: sorted CD4+, CD8+, or CD8+CD57+ T cells (not recorded which) from PBMCs. The receptors were gathered from a human donor in good health, serving as a control.

In regard to this clonotype: The DNA is left out, because the CDR3 cannot be placed on it with certainty; the CDR3 is given as TCRdb lists it. This chain links TRBV9 with TRBJ1-5. Both ends counted, the CDR3 spans 14 residues. Germline lookup yields CDR1 SGDLS and CDR2 YYNGEE. Here the CDR3 reads CASSAAEDEQYFDF.

The rearrangement links TRBV10-3 to TRBJ2-7, with D unresolved. The CDR3 runs 13 residues. V lost 10 bases to trimming and J lost 3 bases, with 16 bases between them. Germline V lookup: CDR1 ENHRY, CDR2 SYGVKD. CDR3 nucleotides: TGTGCCAGCAGATCGAGAGGCGGCTACGAGCAGTACTTC. Translation gives CASRSRGGYEQYF.

The CDR3 sequence: CASSLVAREDGYTF. The CDR3 region has the DNA TGCGCCAGCAGCTTGGTCGCCAGGGAGGACGGCTACACCTTC. The genes are TRBV5-1 and TRBJ1-2; a weak D match, TRBD1 (5 bases). V was shortened by 0 bases and J by 8 bases, with 14 bases between the two germline ends. CDR3 size: 14 residues. The germline V gene has CDR1 SGHRS and CDR2 YFSETQ.

V usage is TRBV7-9 and J usage is TRBJ2-2; TRBD2 is a possible D gene (6 bases). The CDR3 sequence is 16 residues long. CDR1 SEHNR and CDR2 FQNEAQ come from the germline V gene (reference sequence). Between the trimmed V and J ends, which lost 5 bases and 11 bases, there was a span of 24 bases. DNA for the CDR3: TGTGCCAGCAGCCTGACTCGGGAGAGAACAACCAGCGAGCTGTTTTTT. This sequence encodes CASSLTRERTTSELFF.

In regard to this clonotype: The conserved final phenylalanine or tryptophan is absent from the CDR3, which likely points to a read error. The genes are TRBV7-2 and TRBJ1-6; D not resolved. The CDR3 runs to 12 residues. Germline V gives CDR1 SGHTA, CDR2 FQGNSA. The V gene lost 6 bases and the J gene lost 13 bases, with 13 bases spanning the gap. The CDR3 DNA follows: TGTGCCAGCAGACCCTCCGATGCCCCCCTCCACCAG. Its translation is CASRPSDAPLHQ.

A word on this clonotype: Without the conserved terminal phenylalanine or tryptophan, this CDR3 likely stems from a read error. It is unclear where the CDR3 begins or ends on the DNA, so no DNA is shown, and the CDR3 is as TCRdb lists it. The rearrangement uses TRBV7-2 and TRBJ1-2. The CDR3 is 12 amino acids long, termini counted. Germline CDR1 SGHTA, CDR2 FQGNSA. The CDR3 here is CASSLGSYGYTY.

V usage is TRBV24-1 and J usage is TRBJ2-7; unclear D gene. The V and J ends lost 9 bases and 2 bases respectively, with 16 bases between them. CDR3 length: 14 residues. Looked up from germline, CDR1 is KGHDR and CDR2 is SFDVKD. CDR3: CATYNTPGPYEQYF. Written as DNA, the CDR3 is TGTGCCACCTACAATACGCCGGGCCCCTACGAGCAGTACTTC.

The table lists this clonotype with a few counts. The CDR3 does not end in the conserved phenylalanine or tryptophan, so this is likely a read error. It is unclear where the CDR3 begins or ends on the DNA, so no DNA is shown, and the CDR3 is as TCRdb lists it. The gene calls are TRBV20-1 and TRBJ2-7; the table's D call TRBD1 went unverified against the DNA. Germline-derived CDR1 and CDR2 are DFQATT and SNEGSKA (reference sequence). The CDR3 has 10 amino acids, counting both end residues. The CDR3 spells CSARTPTAAL.

The gene calls are TRBV2 and TRBJ2-7, with D tentatively TRBD1 (5 bases). V lost 8 bases, J lost 9 bases, and 23 bases lay in between. The CDR3 is 14 residues long. CDR1 SNHLY and CDR2 FYNNEI come from the germline V gene. CDR3 protein: CASEQDRNFSPQYF. The DNA for the CDR3 is TGTGCCAGCGAACAGGATCGTAATTTCTCCCCGCAGTACTTC.

The chain recombines TRBV7-6 with TRBJ1-5; D might be TRBD1 (5 bases). The CDR3 is made up of 17 amino acids. Trimming cost V 5 bases and J 6 bases, with 23 bases left between them. CDR1 is SGHVS, CDR2 FNYEAQ, per germline. The CDR3 bases are TGTGCCAGCAGCCTAAATTCAGGGAGAAGCGGCGGTCAGCCCCAGCATTTT. Translating it yields CASSLNSGRSGGQPQHF.

The V and J genes are TRBV2 and TRBJ2-7; 10 nucleotides agree with TRBD2. Germline CDR1 SNHLY, CDR2 FYNNEI. J gave up 11 bases and V 5 bases, and 9 bases lay outside the gene matches. CDR3 size: 13 residues. The CDR3 DNA follows: TGTGCCAGCAGTTTAGCGGGGGGAAGGACGAAGTACTTC. Its translation: CASSLAGGRTKYF.

This clonotype was recorded at least ten times. The chain uses TRBV7-9 and TRBJ1-4; 7 bases map to TRBD1. CDR1 is SEHNR and CDR2 is FQNEAQ in the germline V gene (reference sequence). J gave up 9 bases and V 3 bases, and 4 bases lay outside the gene matches. The CDR3 length is 13 residues. In DNA, the CDR3 is TGTGCCAGCAGCTTCGTACAGGGGAAAAAACTGTTTTTT. Translated, it gives CASSFVQGKKLFF.

In the case of this clonotype: A read error may account for a junction end that differs from germline. This sequence joins TRBV5-3 and TRBJ1-4; D gene uncertain. TRBV5-3 is noted as an ORF with a role that remains uncertain. CDR3 length equals 16 residues. DNA of the CDR3: TGTGGCAGAAGAACTGACATCCTTGCAACTAATGAAAAACTGTTTTTT. Protein sequence: CGRRTDILATNEKLFF.